One sample yielded the 8 T cell receptor beta chains listed below, sequenced in a study of shared clonotypes between healthy human individuals. Data came from immunoSEQ multiplex PCR; TCRdb stores just in-frame clones and leaves some out. The data hold hundreds of thousands of clones, with almost 97% observed a single time. Sequencing input: naive CD4+ T cells sorted from blood. Subset: CD45RA+ positively selected. The receptors here all came from a woman younger than 45 in good health.

The J gene is TRBJ1-5, the V gene TRBV6-6, with D uncertain. Germline lookup yields CDR1 MNHNY and CDR2 SVGAGI (reference sequence). Trimming removed 0 bases from V and 9 bases from J, with 6 bases in between. The CDR3 has 12 amino acids. The DNA of the CDR3 is TGTGCCAGCAGTTACTCGAGGCGGCCCCAGCATTTT. Encoded protein: CASSYSRRPQHF.

The V and J genes are TRBV4-1 and TRBJ1-2; 8 bases are shared with TRBD1. Trimming removed 4 bases from V and 2 bases from J; junction bases left unmatched: 3. The germline V gene has CDR1 MGHRA and CDR2 YSYEKL. This CDR3 has 14 residues. CDR3 amino acids: CASSLDRANYGYTF. The CDR3 DNA is TGCGCCAGCAGCCTGGACAGGGCCAACTATGGCTACACCTTC.

The chain carries TRBV5-4 and TRBJ2-4, with 12 bases identical to TRBD1. After removal of 2 bases from V and 0 bases from J, the junction contained 12 bases not matched to a gene. This CDR3 has 20 residues. Germline V gene data show CDR1 as SGHNT and CDR2 as YYREEE (reference sequence). The CDR3 DNA reads TGTGCCAGCAGCTTTGGGTCCGGGACAGGGGGCACTCTAGCCAAAAACATTCAGTACTTC. Translation: CASSFGSGTGGTLAKNIQYF.

The chain employs TRBV19 and TRBJ2-7; possible D gene TRBD2, 6 bases. Trimming left V 3 bases short and J 5 bases short, with 14 bases between. This CDR3 has 14 amino acids. Germline V gives CDR1 LNHDA, CDR2 SQIVND (reference sequence). The CDR3 nucleotides read TGTGCCAGTAGTATTAGCGGACCCAGGAACGAGCAGTACTTC. As protein: CASSISGPRNEQYF.

The chain couples TRBV4-1 to TRBJ2-3, with 10 bases aligning to TRBD1. This CDR3 has 14 amino acids. V was clipped by 8 bases and J by 5 bases; unmatched bases: 7. Germline CDR1 and CDR2: MGHRA and YSYEKL. The CDR3 region has the DNA TGCGCCAGCCGGGGGACAGGGGTCAAAGATACGCAGTATTTT. Translated: CASRGTGVKDTQYF.

This clone was seen once. The gene calls are TRBV18 and TRBJ2-7; D unclear. Germline-derived CDR1 and CDR2 are KGHSH and LQKENI. Trimming pared 0 bases from V and 2 bases from J, leaving 11 bases between. The CDR3 is made up of 15 amino acids. The CDR3 loop is CASSPPIDGAYEQYF. In DNA, the CDR3 is TGTGCCAGCTCACCACCGATCGATGGGGCCTACGAGCAGTACTTC.

The rearrangement uses TRBV28 and TRBJ1-4; tentatively, D is TRBD1 (6 bases). The CDR3 length is 16 residues. The germline V and J ends were trimmed by 0 bases and 5 bases, with 13 bases remaining between them. The germline V gene has CDR1 MDHEN and CDR2 SYDVKM. The CDR3 DNA follows: TGTGCCAGCAGTTTATGGGGGTCACAGGGAAATGAAAAACTGTTTTTT. Translation: CASSLWGSQGNEKLFF.

The chain combines TRBV20-1 with TRBJ2-5; no reliable D call. The DNA end lines up better with TRBJ2-7; the J call may be wrong. Germline values: CDR1 DFQATT, CDR2 SNEGSKA (reference sequence). CDR3 length: 10 residues. CDR3 in amino acids: CSARADEQYF. The CDR3 nucleotides read TGCAGTGCTAGAGCAGACGAGCAGTACTTC.